Reported below is one T cell receptor (beta chain). The specificity of this receptor is unknown. It has no much larger one-base neighbor in the sample; base qualities were not kept. Ophthalmopathy patients had moderately to severely active disease, with a Clinical Activity Score of 3 or more, a NOSPECS grade of 4 or more, and a disease duration of less than 3 months. Any patient with an uncontrolled infection, another autoimmune disease, pregnancy or lactation was excluded. Diagnoses were established on the basis of clinical symptoms, serum thyroxine and TRAb, thyroid ultrasound, and orbital computed tomography. Ficoll-Paque density gradient centrifugation was used to isolate PBMCs from 9.5 to 10 ml of fresh peripheral blood. Trizol reagent was used to extract total RNA, and RNA quality was then checked on an Agilent 2100 Bioanalyzer. The entry originates in a study of T cells in Graves' hyperthyroidism and ophthalmopathy (dated by TCRdb to between 2019 and 2020). Turning to the overall study: Peripheral blood was collected at initial diagnosis, before any treatment. To identify distinguishing TCR V-J signatures, a discovery cohort of about 100 patients was used, comprising fewer than 45 with Graves' ophthalmopathy and some 60 with stable Graves' hyperthyroidism. Whether ophthalmopathy could be predicted prospectively was tested in an independent validation cohort made up of approximately 19 hyperthyroidism patients plus 17 patients who later progressed to ophthalmopathy. For training and testing, the approximately 92 patients in the discovery cohort were randomly divided in a 7:3 ratio. In addition, the study compared T-cell repertoires in thyroid tissue and in blood from about six Graves' hyperthyroidism patients. After sampling, hyperthyroidism patients received methimazole starting at 30 mg daily, and ophthalmopathy patients received high-dose intravenous methylprednisolone. The paper describes TCR Vbeta CDR3 sequencing of more than 120 peripheral blood samples, made up of about 40 ophthalmopathy patients, around 78 hyperthyroidism patients and 17 progressor patients.

According to the germline V gene, CDR1 reads SNHLY and CDR2 reads FYNNEI. Trimming takes 9 bases from V and 4 bases from J, and the germline ends sit 16 bases apart. Measured from the cysteine to the phenylalanine, the CDR3 is 14 residues long. Just CDR3 DNA is preserved here, 42 bases in frame from base 1. The TCR beta CDR3 regions were amplified from the RNA transcripts. A first-round RT-PCR of the TCR CDR3 used the HTBI primer set with the Qiagen OneStep RT-PCR kit. A second multiplex PCR round built the libraries, followed by size selection and purification. Libraries were sequenced paired-end with 100 bp reads on an Illumina HiSeq2000. For the original study's pipeline: SOAPnuke was used to process the raw data, throwing out any read that contained adapters or uncalled bases, had a mean Phred below 15, or lacked an exact constant-primer or identifier match. High-quality paired reads were merged with COPE v1.2.5, and unique nucleotide sequences were defined as clonotypes. MiTCR v1.1 was used to align clonotypes to the IMGT TRBV, TRBD and TRBJ reference segments. The analysis included only V-J combinations with a frequency above 0.0001, which together covered roughly 99% of the repertoires. A TCS score was defined as the ratio of F50 (clonal expansion) to E x V (chaos), with BLOSUM62-based TCRdist applied between CDR3 peptides within each V-J. Welch's t-statistics and random forest reduced roughly 530 V-J features to roughly 13, which were used in a naive Bayes classifier (R e1071). The similarity between thyroid and blood repertoires was quantified using the Morisita-Horn index. TCRdb trimmed the raw reads at Q25, called clones with MiXCR and kept productive beta chains. Each CDR3 protein appears once, grouped with its most common genes and DNA. TCRdb, rather than the study authors, made the V and J calls. The sample data list approximately 600,000 distinct CDR3 sequences, and approximately 15% of these were observed just once. The top ten constitute about 4.5% of the sample.

Points the paper makes about the study in general: During validation, the model predicted progression to ophthalmopathy a median of around six months ahead of onset, with around 65% sensitivity and 72% to 80% specificity. Blood samples also contained most of the expanded thyroid clonotypes (frequency above 0.001), which suggests that blood repertoires may reflect thyroid immune responses. No statistical method was used to fix the sample size in advance, and group allocation was not hidden from the investigators. In cross-validation, a model built on a 13 V-J signature told ophthalmopathy apart from stable hyperthyroidism with 87.88% sensitivity and around 84% specificity, and in testing the same model reached 80%/75%.

Here the chain combines TRBV2 and TRBJ1-3; the D segment could be TRBD1, given 5 matching bases. This clonotype originated in a woman aged 40 to 49 with Graves' ophthalmopathy. Sequenced input: blood. The DNA reads TGTGCCAGGGCCTGGGACGTTACCGGAAACACCATATATTTT. It codes for CARAWDVTGNTIYF.